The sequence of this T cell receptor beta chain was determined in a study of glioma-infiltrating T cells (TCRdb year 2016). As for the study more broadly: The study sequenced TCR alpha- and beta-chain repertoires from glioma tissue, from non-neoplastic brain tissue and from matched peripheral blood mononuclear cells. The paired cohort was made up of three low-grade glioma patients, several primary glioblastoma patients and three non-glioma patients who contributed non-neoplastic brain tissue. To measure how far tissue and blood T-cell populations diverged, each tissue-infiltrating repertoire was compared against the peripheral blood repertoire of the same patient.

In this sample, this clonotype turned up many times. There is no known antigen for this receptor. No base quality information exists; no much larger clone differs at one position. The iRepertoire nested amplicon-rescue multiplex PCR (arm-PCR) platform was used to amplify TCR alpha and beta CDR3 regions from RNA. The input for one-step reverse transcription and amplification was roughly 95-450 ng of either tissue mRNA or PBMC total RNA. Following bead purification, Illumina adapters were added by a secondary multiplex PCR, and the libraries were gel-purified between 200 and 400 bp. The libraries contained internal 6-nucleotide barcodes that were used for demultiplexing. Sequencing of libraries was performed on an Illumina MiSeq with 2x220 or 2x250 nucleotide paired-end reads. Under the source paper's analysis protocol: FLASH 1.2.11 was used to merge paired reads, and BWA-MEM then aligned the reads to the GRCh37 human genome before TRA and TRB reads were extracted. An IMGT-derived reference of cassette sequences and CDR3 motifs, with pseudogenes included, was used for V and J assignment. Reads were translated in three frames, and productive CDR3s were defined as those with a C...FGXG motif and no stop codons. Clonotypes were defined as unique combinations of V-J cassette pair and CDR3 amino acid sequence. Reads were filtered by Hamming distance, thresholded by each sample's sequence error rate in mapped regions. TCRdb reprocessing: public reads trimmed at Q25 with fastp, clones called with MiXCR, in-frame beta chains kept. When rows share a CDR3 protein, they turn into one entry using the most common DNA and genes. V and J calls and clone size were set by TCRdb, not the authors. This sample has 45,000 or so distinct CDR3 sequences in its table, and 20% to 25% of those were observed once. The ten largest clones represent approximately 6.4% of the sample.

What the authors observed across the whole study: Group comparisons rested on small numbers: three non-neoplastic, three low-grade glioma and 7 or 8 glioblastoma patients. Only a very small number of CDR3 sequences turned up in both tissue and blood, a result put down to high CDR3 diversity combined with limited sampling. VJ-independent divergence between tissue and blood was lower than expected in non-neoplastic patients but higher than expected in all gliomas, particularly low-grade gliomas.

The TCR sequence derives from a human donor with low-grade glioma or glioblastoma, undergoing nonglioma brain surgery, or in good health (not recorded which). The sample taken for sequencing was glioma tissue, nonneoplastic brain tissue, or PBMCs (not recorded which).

The CDR3 protein sequence reads: CSAGVTALPEAFF. The nucleotide sequence reads TGCAGTGCTGGGGTCACGGCCCTCCCTGAAGCTTTCTTT. The chain is encoded by TRBV20-1 joined to TRBJ1-1, with the D gene uncertain. Sequences DFQATT (CDR1) and SNEGSKA (CDR2) are obtained from the germline V gene (reference sequence). Between the V and J ends, shortened by 5 bases and 6 bases respectively, the junction contains 16 bases. The CDR3, cysteine through phenylalanine, is 13 amino acids long. Left in the record is the CDR3 DNA by itself, 39 bases read in frame from the first base.